This T cell receptor beta chain was captured in a study of cytomegalovirus exposure and HLA in healthy donors. Study-wide findings and caveats: It was reported that TCR beta sequences correctly inferred the HLA-A and HLA-B alleles for most subjects. Reports showed the classifier diagnosing cytomegalovirus status with high specificity and sensitivity. A few chains tied to CMV proved CMV antigen-specific in vitro.

Trimming removed 5 bases from V and 10 bases from J, with 11 bases in between. The CDR3 length is 11 residues. Germline-derived CDR1 and CDR2 are SEHNR and FQNEAQ (reference sequence). In the case of this clone: The antigen is undetermined.

PCR was performed using 60 Vbeta and 13 Jbeta primers. Generated by immunoSEQ multiplex PCR, the TCRdb table keeps only in-frame clones and is missing some. The table lists 150,000 to 200,000 clones, over 70% of them singletons. The rearrangement uses TRBV7-9 and TRBJ1-1; D uncertain. The TCR was taken from a man aged 50 or older in good health and CMV-seronegative. Material for sequencing was PBMCs. CDR3 region: CASSPEVVAFF. The CDR3 DNA sequence: TGTGCCAGCAGCCCCGAGGTAGTAGCTTTCTTT.